The 4 T cell receptor beta chains below all came from one sample that was sequenced in a study of T cells in Graves' hyperthyroidism and ophthalmopathy. TCR beta CDR3 regions were amplified from RNA. The study used the HTBI primer set for a first-round RT-PCR of the TCR CDR3. Each CDR3 protein gets one entry after TCRdb re-called the multiplex PCR reads with MiXCR. The sample has a few hundred thousand distinct CDR3 sequences, around 15% seen once. Sequencing was performed on blood. All receptors come from a woman aged 40 to 49 with Graves' ophthalmopathy.

This clonotype showed up many times. The chain recombines TRBV29-1 with TRBJ2-7; TRBD2 might be the D (7 bases). This CDR3 contains 11 residues. Germline V gives CDR1 SQVTM, CDR2 ANQGSEA. Trimming cost V 7 bases and J 6 bases, with 13 bases left between them. CDR3 nucleotide sequence: TGCAGCGCAAAAAGGGGGGGCGAGCAGTACTTC. It translates to CSAKRGGEQYF.

This clonotype was seen a handful of times. The chain has TRBV10-2 and TRBJ1-5; D uncertain. Trimming removed 5 bases at V and 5 bases at J, with 10 bases between. CDR1 WSHSY and CDR2 SAAADI come from the germline V gene. The CDR3 is 13 residues long. The CDR3 sequence is CASSYTGDQPQHF. The CDR3 DNA reads as TGCGCCAGCAGTTACACGGGCGATCAGCCCCAGCATTTT.

This chain uses TRBV7-9 with TRBJ2-2; D is ambiguous. V was pared by 0 bases and J by 0 bases, with 14 bases between. The CDR3 is 18 amino acids. Germline V gives CDR1 SEHNR, CDR2 FQNEAQ (reference sequence). The CDR3 spells CASSLARIFPPNTGELFF. Written as DNA, the CDR3 is TGTGCCAGCAGCTTAGCGCGAATCTTTCCGCCGAACACCGGGGAGCTGTTTTTT.

The V gene is TRBV3-1, the J gene TRBJ2-3; weak D call: TRBD2 (5 bases). The ends were cut back, 4 bases at V and 6 bases at J, with 11 bases in the middle. Per germline, CDR1 LGHDT and CDR2 YNNKEL (reference sequence). The CDR3 is 13 amino acids. CDR3 residues: CASSPRLQDTQYF. The CDR3 nucleotides read TGTGCCAGCAGCCCTCGACTACAGGATACGCAGTATTTT.